This T cell receptor beta chain was recorded in a study of OX40 agonist ivuxolimab in advanced cancers. Study at large: The patients got ivuxolimab, which is an agonistic anti-OX40 (CD134) antibody. Partial responses were achieved by three patients, one with hepatocellular carcinoma and two with cutaneous melanoma.

General study findings and limits: Which antigen the expanded peripheral T cells recognized is unknown. Fewer expanded clones were found on average in CD4+ than in CD8+ T cells.

In regard to this clone: The antigen remains unidentified.

This CDR3 spans 16 amino acids. Per germline, CDR1 MNHNS and CDR2 SASEGT. Deletions cut 1 base from V and 6 bases from J, with 16 bases between. Only in-frame clones appear in the TCRdb table, and some are missing; sequencing was by immunoSEQ multiplex PCR. The table has some 41,000 clones, about 85% seen once. This sample comprised CD4+ or CD8+ T cells sorted from blood, obtained in a trial of the OX40 agonist ivuxolimab. V and J are TRBV6-1 and TRBJ1-5, with a tentative D call TRBD1 (5 bases). The TCR originated in an adult with an advanced solid tumor such as melanoma, head and neck, liver or kidney cancer. DNA for the CDR3: TGTGCCAGCAGTGAAGACATGGGGCAAGTTTCTCAGCCCCAGCATTTT. Protein sequence: CASSEDMGQVSQPQHF.